This paragraph reports one T cell receptor beta chain. Its antigen remains unidentified. These data belong to a study of T cell responses to AZD1222 COVID-19 vaccine. Study-wide findings and caveats: White British ancestry dominated among donors, who included more females, and clonal diversity was possibly underestimated.

Germline assignment: CDR1 DFQATT and CDR2 SNEGSKA (reference sequence). V was pared by 3 bases and J by 5 bases, with 16 bases between. CDR3 size: 14 residues. Repertoires were generated with immunoSEQ multiplex PCR, while TCRdb's copy carries only in-frame clones and drops some. This sample has 90,000 to 95,000 clones, with 85% to 90% found just once. This clonotype originated in an adult in good health. Sample: peripheral blood, taken on day 0 of AZD1222 vaccination. This chain connects TRBV20-1 to TRBJ1-2, with D perhaps matching TRBD1 (6 bases). DNA for the CDR3: TGCAGTGCTAGTATCAGGGGAGCAGAATATGGCTACACCTTC. Protein sequence: CSASIRGAEYGYTF.